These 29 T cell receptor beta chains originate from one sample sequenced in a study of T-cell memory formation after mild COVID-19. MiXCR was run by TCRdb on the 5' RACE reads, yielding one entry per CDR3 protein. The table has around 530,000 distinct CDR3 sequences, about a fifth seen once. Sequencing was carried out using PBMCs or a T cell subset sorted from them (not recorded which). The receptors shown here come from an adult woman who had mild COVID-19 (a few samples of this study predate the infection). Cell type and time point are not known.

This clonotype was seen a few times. The CDR3 sequence is CASSPKSGGSHEQFF. CDR3 in DNA: TGTGCCAGCAGCCCAAAGAGCGGGGGGAGCCATGAGCAGTTCTTC. The chain has TRBV7-3 and TRBJ2-1; TRBD2 aligns across 9 bases. V gave up 5 bases and J gave up 8 bases; unmatched junction bases: 10. Germline CDR1 SGHTA, CDR2 FQGTGA. The CDR3 covers 15 residues.

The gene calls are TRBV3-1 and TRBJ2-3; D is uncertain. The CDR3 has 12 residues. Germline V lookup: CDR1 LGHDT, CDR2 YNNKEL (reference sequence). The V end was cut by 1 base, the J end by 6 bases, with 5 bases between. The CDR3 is CASSQVQDTQYF. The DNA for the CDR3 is TGTGCCAGCAGCCAAGTACAGGATACGCAGTATTTT.

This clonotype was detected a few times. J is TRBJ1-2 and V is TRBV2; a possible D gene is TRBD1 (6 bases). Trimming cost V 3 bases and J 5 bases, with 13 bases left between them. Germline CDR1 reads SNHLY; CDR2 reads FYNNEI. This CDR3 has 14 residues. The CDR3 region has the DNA TGTGCCAGCAGTGAGGGACTACAGGGTTATGGCTACACCTTC. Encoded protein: CASSEGLQGYGYTF.

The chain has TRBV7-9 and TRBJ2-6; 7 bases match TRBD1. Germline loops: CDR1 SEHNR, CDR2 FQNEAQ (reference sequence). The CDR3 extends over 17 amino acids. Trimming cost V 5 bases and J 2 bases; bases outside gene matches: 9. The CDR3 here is CASSPSDRAAGANVLTF. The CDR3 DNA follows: TGTGCCAGCAGCCCCTCCGACAGGGCAGCTGGGGCCAACGTCCTGACTTTC.

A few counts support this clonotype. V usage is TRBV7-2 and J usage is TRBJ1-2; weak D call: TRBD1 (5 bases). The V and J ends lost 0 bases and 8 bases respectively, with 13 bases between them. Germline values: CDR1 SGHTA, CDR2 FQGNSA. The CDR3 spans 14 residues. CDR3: CASSLAKGLLGYTF. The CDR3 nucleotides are TGTGCCAGCAGCTTAGCGAAGGGGCTCCTCGGCTACACCTTC.

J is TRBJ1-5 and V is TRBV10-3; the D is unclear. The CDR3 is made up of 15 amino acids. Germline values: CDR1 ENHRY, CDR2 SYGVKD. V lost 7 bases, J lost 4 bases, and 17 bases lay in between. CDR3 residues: CAINRGLNRNQPQHF. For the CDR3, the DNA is TGTGCCATCAACCGAGGACTGAATAGAAATCAGCCCCAGCATTTT.

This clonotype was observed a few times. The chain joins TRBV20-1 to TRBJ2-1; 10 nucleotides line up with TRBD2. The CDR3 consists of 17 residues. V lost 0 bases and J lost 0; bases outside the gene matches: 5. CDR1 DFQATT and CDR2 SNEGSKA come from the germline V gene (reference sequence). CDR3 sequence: CSARDPGLAASYNEQFF. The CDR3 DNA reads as TGCAGTGCTAGAGACCCCGGACTAGCGGCCTCCTACAATGAGCAGTTCTTC.

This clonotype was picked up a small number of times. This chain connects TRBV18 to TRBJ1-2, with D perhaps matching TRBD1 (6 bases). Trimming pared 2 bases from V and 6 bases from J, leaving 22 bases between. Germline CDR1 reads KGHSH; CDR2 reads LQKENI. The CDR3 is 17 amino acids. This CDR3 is CASSPNLQAMGADGYTF. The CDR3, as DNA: TGTGCCAGCTCACCAAACTTACAAGCCATGGGGGCCGATGGCTACACCTTC.

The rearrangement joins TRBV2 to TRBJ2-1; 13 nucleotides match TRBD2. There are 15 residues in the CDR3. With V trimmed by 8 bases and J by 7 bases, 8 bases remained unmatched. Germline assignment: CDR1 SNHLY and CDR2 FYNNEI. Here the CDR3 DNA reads TGTGCCAGCTGGACTAGCGGGGGACACTCGAATGAGCAGTTCTTC. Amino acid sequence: CASWTSGGHSNEQFF.

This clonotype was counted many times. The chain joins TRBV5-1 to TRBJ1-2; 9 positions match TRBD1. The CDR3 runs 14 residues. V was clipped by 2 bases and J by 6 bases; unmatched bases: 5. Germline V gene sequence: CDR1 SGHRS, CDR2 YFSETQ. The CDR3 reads CASSLGTGSDGYTF. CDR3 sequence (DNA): TGCGCCAGCAGCTTAGGGACAGGGAGTGATGGCTACACCTTC.

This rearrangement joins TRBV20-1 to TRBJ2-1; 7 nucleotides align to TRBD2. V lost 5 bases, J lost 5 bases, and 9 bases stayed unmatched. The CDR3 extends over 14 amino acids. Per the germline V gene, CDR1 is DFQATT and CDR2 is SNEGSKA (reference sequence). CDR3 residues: CSAFRGTINNEQFF. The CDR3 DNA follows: TGCAGTGCTTTTCGCGGGACTATCAACAATGAGCAGTTCTTC.

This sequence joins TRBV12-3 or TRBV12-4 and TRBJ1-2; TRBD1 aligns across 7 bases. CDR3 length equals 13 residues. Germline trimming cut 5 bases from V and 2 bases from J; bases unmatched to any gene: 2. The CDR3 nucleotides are TGTGCCAGCAGTAGGGGACAGAACTATGGCTACACCTTC. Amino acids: CASSRGQNYGYTF.

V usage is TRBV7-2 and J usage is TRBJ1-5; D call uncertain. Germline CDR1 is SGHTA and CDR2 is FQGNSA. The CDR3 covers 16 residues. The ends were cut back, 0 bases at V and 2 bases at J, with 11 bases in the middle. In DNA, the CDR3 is TGTGCCAGCAGCTTAGCGACGAACCTTGGCAATCAGCCCCAGCATTTT. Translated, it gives CASSLATNLGNQPQHF. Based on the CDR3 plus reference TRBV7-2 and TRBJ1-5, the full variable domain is GAGVSQSPSNKVTEKGKDVELRCDPISGHTALYWYRQSLGQGLEFLIYFQGNSAPDKSGLPSDRFSAERTGGSVSTLTIQRTQQEDSAVYLCASSLATNLGNQPQHFGDGTRLSIL.

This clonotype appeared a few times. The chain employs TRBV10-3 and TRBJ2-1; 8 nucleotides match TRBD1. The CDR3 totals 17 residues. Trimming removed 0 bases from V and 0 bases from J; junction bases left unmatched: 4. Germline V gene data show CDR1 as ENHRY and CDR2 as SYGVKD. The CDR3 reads CAISESADRGSYNEQFF. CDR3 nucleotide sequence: TGTGCCATCAGTGAGTCGGCAGACAGGGGCTCCTACAATGAGCAGTTCTTC.

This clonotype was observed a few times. The CDR3 DNA follows: TGTGCCAGCAGCCGGGGATCGCTGTACGAGCAGTACTTC. This translates into CASSRGSLYEQYF. This chain joins TRBV6-5 and TRBJ2-7; D may be TRBD2 (5 bases). CDR1 is MNHEY, CDR2 SVGAGI, per germline. This CDR3 is 13 amino acids long. Trimming pared 6 bases from V and 4 bases from J, leaving 13 bases between.

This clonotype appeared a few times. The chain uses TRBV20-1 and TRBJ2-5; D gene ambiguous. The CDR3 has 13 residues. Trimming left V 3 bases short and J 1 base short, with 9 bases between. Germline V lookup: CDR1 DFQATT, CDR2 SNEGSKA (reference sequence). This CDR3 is CSASGLGQETQYF. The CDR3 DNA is TGCAGTGCTAGTGGGTTGGGCCAAGAGACCCAGTACTTC.

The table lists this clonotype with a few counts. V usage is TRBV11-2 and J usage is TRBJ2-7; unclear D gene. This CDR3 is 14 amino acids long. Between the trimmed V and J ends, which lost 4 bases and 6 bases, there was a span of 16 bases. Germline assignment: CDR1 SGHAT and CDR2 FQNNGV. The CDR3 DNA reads TGTGCCAGCAGCTCCCCCATGACCCGTAGCGAGCAGTACTTC. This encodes CASSSPMTRSEQYF.

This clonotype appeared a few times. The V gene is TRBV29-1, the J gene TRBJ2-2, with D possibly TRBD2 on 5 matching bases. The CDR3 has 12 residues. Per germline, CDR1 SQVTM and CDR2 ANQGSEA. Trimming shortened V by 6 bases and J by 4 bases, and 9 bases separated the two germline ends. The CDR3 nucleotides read TGCAGCGTGAGGGAGACCACCGGGGAGCTGTTTTTT. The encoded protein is CSVRETTGELFF.

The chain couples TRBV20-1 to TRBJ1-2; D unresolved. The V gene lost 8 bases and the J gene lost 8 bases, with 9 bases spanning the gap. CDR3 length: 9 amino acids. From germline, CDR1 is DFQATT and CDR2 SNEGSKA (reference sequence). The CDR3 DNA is TGCAGTATCGAGAGAGGCTACACCTTC. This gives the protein CSIERGYTF.

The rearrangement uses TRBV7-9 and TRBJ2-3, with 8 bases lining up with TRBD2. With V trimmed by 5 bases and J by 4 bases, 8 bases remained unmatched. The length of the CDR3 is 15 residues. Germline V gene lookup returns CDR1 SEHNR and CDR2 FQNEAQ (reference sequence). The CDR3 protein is CASSLGLAQADTQYF. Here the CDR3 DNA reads TGTGCCAGCAGCCTAGGACTAGCCCAGGCAGATACGCAGTATTTT.

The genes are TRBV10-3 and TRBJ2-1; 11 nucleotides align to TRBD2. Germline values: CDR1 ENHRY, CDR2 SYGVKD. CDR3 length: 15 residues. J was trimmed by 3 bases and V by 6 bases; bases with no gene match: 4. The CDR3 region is CAIRDSGRVYNEQFF. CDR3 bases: TGTGCCATCAGGGATAGCGGGAGGGTCTACAATGAGCAGTTCTTC.

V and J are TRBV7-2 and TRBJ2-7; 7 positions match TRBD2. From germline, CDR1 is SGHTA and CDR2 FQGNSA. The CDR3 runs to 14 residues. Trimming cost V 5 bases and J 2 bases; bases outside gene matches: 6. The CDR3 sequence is CASSTPGLTYEQYF. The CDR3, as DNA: TGTGCCAGCAGCACTCCGGGACTAACCTACGAGCAGTACTTC.

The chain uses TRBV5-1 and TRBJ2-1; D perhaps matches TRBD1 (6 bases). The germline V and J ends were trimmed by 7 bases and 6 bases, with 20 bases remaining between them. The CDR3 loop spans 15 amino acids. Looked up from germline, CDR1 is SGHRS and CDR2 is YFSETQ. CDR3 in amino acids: CASHSVPGTRNEQFF. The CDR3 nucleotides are TGCGCCAGCCACTCCGTACCCGGGACACGCAATGAGCAGTTCTTC.

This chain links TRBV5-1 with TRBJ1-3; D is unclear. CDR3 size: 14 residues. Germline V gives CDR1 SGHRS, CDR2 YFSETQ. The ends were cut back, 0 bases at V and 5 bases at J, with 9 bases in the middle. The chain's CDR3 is CASSLDIHRNTIYF. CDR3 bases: TGCGCCAGCAGCTTGGATATCCACCGAAACACCATATATTTT.

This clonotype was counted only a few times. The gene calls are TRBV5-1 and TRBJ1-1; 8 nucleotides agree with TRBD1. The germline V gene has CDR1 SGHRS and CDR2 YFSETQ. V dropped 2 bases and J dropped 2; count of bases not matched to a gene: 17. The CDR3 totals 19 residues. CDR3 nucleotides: TGCGCCAGCAGCTTTGGGAAGCAGGGGGCCCCTAGTCTCAACACTGAAGCTTTCTTT. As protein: CASSFGKQGAPSLNTEAFF. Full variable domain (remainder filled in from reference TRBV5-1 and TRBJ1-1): KAGVTQTPRYLIKTRGQQVTLSCSPISGHRSVSWYQQTPGQGLQFLFEYFSETQRNKGNFPGRFSGRQFSNSRSEMNVSTLELGDSALYLCASSFGKQGAPSLNTEAFFGQGTRLTVV.

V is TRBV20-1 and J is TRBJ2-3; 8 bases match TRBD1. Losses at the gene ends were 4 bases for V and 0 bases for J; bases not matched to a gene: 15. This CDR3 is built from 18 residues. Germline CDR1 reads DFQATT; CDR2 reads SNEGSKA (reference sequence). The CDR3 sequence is CSATLRTGRWASTDTQYF. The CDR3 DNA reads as TGCAGTGCTACCTTGCGGACAGGGAGGTGGGCTAGCACAGATACGCAGTATTTT.

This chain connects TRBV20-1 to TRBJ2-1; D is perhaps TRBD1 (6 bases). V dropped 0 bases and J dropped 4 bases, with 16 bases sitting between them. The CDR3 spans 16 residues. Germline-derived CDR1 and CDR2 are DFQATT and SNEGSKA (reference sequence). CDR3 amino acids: CSARDRMQGNYNEQFF. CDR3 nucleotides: TGCAGTGCTAGAGATAGAATGCAGGGGAATTACAATGAGCAGTTCTTC.

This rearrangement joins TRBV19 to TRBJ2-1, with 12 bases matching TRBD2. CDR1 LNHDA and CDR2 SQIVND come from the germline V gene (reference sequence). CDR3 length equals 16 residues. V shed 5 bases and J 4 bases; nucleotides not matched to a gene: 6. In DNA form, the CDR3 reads TGTGCCAGTAGTTCACGGGGACTAGCGGGTTACAATGAGCAGTTCTTC. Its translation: CASSSRGLAGYNEQFF.

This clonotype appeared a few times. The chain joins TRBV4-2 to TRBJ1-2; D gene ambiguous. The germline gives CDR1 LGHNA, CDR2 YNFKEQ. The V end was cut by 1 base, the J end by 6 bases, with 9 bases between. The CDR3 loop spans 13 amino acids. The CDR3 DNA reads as TGTGCCAGCAGCCAAGGGGCGGGGAATGGCTACACCTTC. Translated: CASSQGAGNGYTF.